This T cell receptor beta chain was observed in a study of tumor-infiltrating lymphocytes in primary liver carcinoma. Constant-region priming of 500 ng total RNA yielded TCR beta cDNA. ARM-PCR, slightly modified, supplied the TCR beta libraries through three nested multiplex PCR rounds. The first two PCR rounds used TRBV1-TRBV30 primers with a Cbeta primer, approximately 10 cycles each. One entry per CDR3 protein, called by TCRdb with MiXCR from the multiplex PCR reads. The table records 100,000 to 150,000 distinct CDR3 sequences, approximately 64% of them present only once. The CDR3 consists of 16 residues. Trimming at V came to 7 bases and at J to 5 bases, leaving 14 bases not matched to a gene. Germline loops: CDR1 LGHNT, CDR2 FRNRAP. As for this clonotype: A much larger clonotype is one base distant, so this may be a read error. It is likely a read error, because the conserved phenylalanine at the end of the CDR3 is missing.

Starting material for RNA and DNA co-extraction consisted of roughly 19-30 mg of unsorted bulk tissue. With chronic HBV infection, the patients were also treatment-naive. The sample taken for sequencing was liver tumor tissue from sampling region 3. Subset noted: tumor region T3, left-lateral pole. The receptor was isolated from a woman aged 60-75 years with primary liver carcinoma and hepatitis B virus infection. This chain links TRBV12-5 with TRBJ1-1; 9 bases match TRBD1. The chain's CDR3 is CASVPPRGTGMTEAFV. The DNA of the CDR3 is TGTGCTAGTGTTCCCCCGAGGGGGACAGGGATGACTGAAGCTTTCGTT.